Listed here are 29 T cell receptor beta chains from one sample, sequenced in a study of vaccination and CD4 T cells after COVID-19. Cultured CD4+ T cell DNA underwent sequencing with the Oncomine TCR Beta short-read assay. TCRdb used MiXCR to reprocess the PCR reads, holding one entry per CDR3 protein. The sample holds around 4,200 distinct CDR3 sequences, more than 35% seen once. The sample's treatment: approximately 10-day PBMC culture with coronavirus spike peptide pools or control peptides (ViraFEST assay). Which antigens these TCRs recognize remains unknown. This sample comprised CD4+ T cells from blood, cultured in vitro, obtained after SARS-CoV-2 vaccination. The receptors originated from a human donor who had recovered from COVID-19.

The chain recombines TRBV5-1 with TRBJ2-1; D might be TRBD2 (6 bases). The CDR3 is 11 amino acids. Per germline, CDR1 SGHRS and CDR2 YFSETQ. V was shortened by 1 base and J by 14 bases, with 10 bases between the two germline ends. CDR3 amino acids: CASSLQTSKFF. The CDR3 bases are TGCGCCAGCAGCTTGCAAACTAGCAAGTTCTTC. Full variable domain (rest looked up from reference TRBV5-1 and TRBJ2-1): KAGVTQTPRYLIKTRGQQVTLSCSPISGHRSVSWYQQTPGQGLQFLFEYFSETQRNKGNFPGRFSGRQFSNSRSEMNVSTLELGDSALYLCASSLQTSKFFGPGTRLTVL.

This clonotype was counted a few times. The chain joins TRBV27 to TRBJ2-7; 7 bases are shared with TRBD1. J lost 4 bases, V lost 5 bases, and 11 bases had no gene match. There are 15 residues in the CDR3. The germline V gene encodes CDR1 MNHEY and CDR2 SMNVEV (reference sequence). The CDR3 is CASSPQGGDAYEQYF. In DNA, the CDR3 is TGTGCCAGCAGTCCCCAAGGGGGCGATGCTTACGAGCAGTACTTC.

V is TRBV4-2 and J is TRBJ2-3; 10 bases match TRBD2. The CDR3 spans 15 residues. The junction had 4 bases not matched to a gene; V was cut back by 2 bases and J by 5 bases. The germline V gene encodes CDR1 LGHNA and CDR2 YNFKEQ. The CDR3 DNA reads TGTGCCAGCAGCCAAAGCGGGAGGGCCGTAGATACGCAGTATTTT. This codes for CASSQSGRAVDTQYF.

This chain connects TRBV7-2 to TRBJ2-7; D not resolved. From germline, CDR1 is SGHTA and CDR2 FQGNSA. The V end lost 5 bases, the J end lost 0 bases, and 14 bases lay between the germline ends. The CDR3 has 15 amino acids. The DNA of the CDR3 is TGTGCCAGCAGCAAAAGGTGGGGAAGCTCCTACGAGCAGTACTTC. This codes for CASSKRWGSSYEQYF.

The chain uses TRBV5-6 and TRBJ1-2; D gene ambiguous. The length of the CDR3 is 15 residues. The V and J ends lost 2 bases and 0 bases respectively, with 11 bases between them. The V gene's germline CDR1 is SGHDT and CDR2 YYEEEE. CDR3 in DNA: TGTGCCAGCAGCTTAGGAAGGAGAGCTAACTATGGCTACACCTTC. Protein: CASSLGRRANYGYTF. Looking up the rest from reference TRBV5-6 and TRBJ1-2 gives the full variable domain: DAGVTQSPTHLIKTRGQQVTLRCSPKSGHDTVSWYQQALGQGPQFIFQYYEEEERQRGNFPDRFSGHQFPNYSSELNVNALLLGDSALYLCASSLGRRANYGYTFGSGTRLTVV.

This clonotype was counted between two and nine times. The DNA of the CDR3 is TGTGCCAGTCAGGGGTATATGAACACTGAAGCTTTCTTT. This gives the protein CASQGYMNTEAFF. The V and J genes are TRBV6-1 and TRBJ1-1; tentatively, D is TRBD1 (6 bases). CDR3 length: 13 residues. The ends were cut back, 9 bases at V and 0 bases at J, with 11 bases in the middle. Germline CDR1 reads MNHNS; CDR2 reads SASEGT.

This chain uses TRBV27 with TRBJ2-7; tentative D call: TRBD2 (6 bases). V lost 8 bases and J lost 1, with 15 bases in between. Germline assignment: CDR1 MNHEY and CDR2 SMNVEV (reference sequence). This CDR3 comprises 14 residues. The CDR3 DNA follows: TGTGCCAGCCGAACACTAGCAGAATCCTACGAGCAGTACTTC. This codes for CASRTLAESYEQYF.

This clonotype is medium-sized within its sample. As DNA, the CDR3 is TGTGCCAGCAGCTTAGACGGGGGGAACACTGAAGCTTTCTTT. Protein: CASSLDGGNTEAFF. The genes are TRBV7-9 and TRBJ1-1, with D possibly matching TRBD1 (5 bases). V lost 1 base and J lost 1, with 7 bases in between. The V gene's germline CDR1 is SEHNR and CDR2 FQNEAQ (reference sequence). The CDR3 loop spans 14 amino acids.

This clonotype was detected a few times. The V call is TRBV12-3 or TRBV12-4, the J call TRBJ2-5; TRBD1 matches at 10 bases. This CDR3 is 15 amino acids long. V lost 6 bases and J lost 2; bases outside the gene matches: 6. For the CDR3, the DNA is TGTGCCAGCAGCTTGGGACAGGGGAGACAAGAGACCCAGTACTTC. Translation: CASSLGQGRQETQYF.

The rearrangement links TRBV20-1 to TRBJ2-7, with 13 bases aligning to TRBD2. V dropped 5 bases and J dropped 2; count of bases not matched to a gene: 9. The germline gives CDR1 DFQATT, CDR2 SNEGSKA (reference sequence). CDR3 size: 16 residues. CDR3 DNA: TGCAGTGCTCTCGGGACTAGCGGGACCTTTGCCTACGAGCAGTACTTC. Translated, it gives CSALGTSGTFAYEQYF.

The genes are TRBV28 and TRBJ1-5, with unresolved D. Trimming took 8 bases from V and 2 from J, leaving 10 bases between them. The CDR3 is made up of 13 amino acids. Germline V gene sequence: CDR1 MDHEN, CDR2 SYDVKM. The CDR3 region is CASRAPGNQPQHF. The CDR3 nucleotides are TGTGCCAGCCGGGCGCCCGGCAATCAGCCCCAGCATTTT.

The J gene is TRBJ2-7, the V gene TRBV5-1, with 7 nucleotides matching TRBD2. This CDR3 comprises 13 residues. Unmatched junction bases numbered 3, after V lost 4 bases and J lost 2 bases. Germline V gene lookup returns CDR1 SGHRS and CDR2 YFSETQ. CDR3 protein: CASSPGRPYEQYF. Written as DNA, the CDR3 is TGCGCCAGCAGCCCCGGGAGGCCCTACGAGCAGTACTTC.

The CDR3 coding sequence is TGTGCCAGCAGTTACTCGAACGGGTTGGATCAGCCCCAGCATTTT. The encoded protein is CASSYSNGLDQPQHF. V and J are TRBV6-5 and TRBJ1-5, with no clear D. The V gene's germline CDR1 is MNHEY and CDR2 SVGAGI. Trimming left V 0 bases short and J 5 bases short, with 11 bases between. This CDR3 is built from 15 residues.

The table lists this clonotype with a few counts. The chain carries TRBV20-1 and TRBJ1-5, with TRBD1 identical over 7 bases. Unmatched junction bases numbered 11, after V lost 4 bases and J lost 5 bases. Germline-derived CDR1 and CDR2 are DFQATT and SNEGSKA (reference sequence). This CDR3 has 15 amino acids. CDR3 nucleotide sequence: TGCAGTGCTACCCTGGGACAGAGGATGGATCAGCCCCAGCATTTT. Translated, it gives CSATLGQRMDQPQHF.

This chain connects TRBV19 to TRBJ2-3; 7 bases line up with TRBD2. The CDR3 contains 13 residues. Per the germline V gene, CDR1 is LNHDA and CDR2 is SQIVND (reference sequence). The V and J ends lost 5 bases and 4 bases, in that order; junction bases with no gene match: 3. The CDR3: CASSVAGADTQYF. The DNA of the CDR3 is TGTGCCAGTAGTGTGGCGGGGGCAGATACGCAGTATTTT.

CDR3 in amino acids: CASSESRRPGTGEGAEAFF. CDR3 sequence (DNA): TGCGCCAGCAGTGAGTCGAGGCGTCCCGGGACAGGGGAGGGGGCTGAAGCTTTCTTT. V usage is TRBV10-1 and J usage is TRBJ1-1; 10 bases are shared with TRBD1. J gave up 6 bases and V 0 bases, and 16 bases lay outside the gene matches. The CDR3 is made up of 19 amino acids. Germline CDR1 is WNHNN and CDR2 is SYGVQD (reference sequence).

This chain uses TRBV2 with TRBJ1-6, with TRBD1 matching over 8 bases. The V gene's germline CDR1 is SNHLY and CDR2 FYNNEI. This CDR3 has 14 amino acids. J gave up 9 bases and V 7 bases, and 8 bases lay outside the gene matches. As DNA, the CDR3 is TGTGCCAGCAAAGGCGGACAGGGTGGTTCACCCCTCCACTTT. Translated, it gives CASKGGQGGSPLHF.

The rearrangement uses TRBV7-3 and TRBJ2-5, with 9 bases identical to TRBD2. Germline V lookup: CDR1 SGHTA, CDR2 FQGTGA. The CDR3 totals 16 residues. J lost 3 bases, V lost 2 bases, and 7 bases had no gene match. The CDR3: CASSLGLRGGEETQYF. CDR3 coding DNA: TGTGCCAGCAGCTTAGGTTTGCGGGGGGGGGAAGAGACCCAGTACTTC.

The chain is built from TRBV27 and TRBJ2-6; D uncertain. The ends were cut back, 5 bases at V and 0 bases at J, with 8 bases in the middle. The CDR3 consists of 15 residues. The V gene's germline CDR1 is MNHEY and CDR2 SMNVEV (reference sequence). The DNA of the CDR3 is TGTGCCAGCAGTGCGATGTTCTCTGGGGCCAACGTCCTGACTTTC. Its translation is CASSAMFSGANVLTF.

This clonotype occurred a few times. The chain combines TRBV19 with TRBJ2-7; 9 positions agree with TRBD2. CDR1 and CDR2 from the germline V gene are LNHDA and SQIVND (reference sequence). Trimming removed 5 bases from V and 1 base from J; junction bases left unmatched: 9. This CDR3 region has 16 residues. CDR3 protein: CASSVPGGGDSYEQYF. CDR3 nucleotides: TGTGCCAGTAGTGTCCCCGGCGGGGGGGATTCCTACGAGCAGTACTTC.

The chain employs TRBV15 and TRBJ1-5, with TRBD1 as a possible D gene (6 bases). The CDR3 totals 14 residues. Trimming took 9 bases from V and 0 from J, leaving 12 bases between them. Germline V gene data show CDR1 as LNHNV and CDR2 as YYDKDF (reference sequence). CDR3 nucleotide sequence: TGTGCCACGGCCGGACAGTATAGCAATCAGCCCCAGCATTTT. Protein product: CATAGQYSNQPQHF.

This CDR3 reads CASSEAAVVAGASYEQYF. CDR3 DNA: TGTGCCAGCAGTGAAGCTGCCGTTGTAGCGGGGGCCTCCTACGAGCAGTACTTC. The chain carries TRBV6-1 and TRBJ2-7; 9 bases agree with TRBD2. Losses at the gene ends were 0 bases for V and 0 bases for J; bases not matched to a gene: 9. Germline CDR1 MNHNS, CDR2 SASEGT. The CDR3 is 18 residues long.

The chain has TRBV7-3 and TRBJ2-1; 13 positions agree with TRBD2. V trimming: 6 bases; J trimming: 6 bases; junction bases outside the gene matches: 5. Germline CDR1 SGHTA, CDR2 FQGTGA. The CDR3 extends over 15 amino acids. DNA of the CDR3: TGTGCCAGCAGGTCGACTAGCGGGAGGAGCAATGAGCAGTTCTTC. Its translation is CASRSTSGRSNEQFF.

This clonotype has just a few counts. This chain uses TRBV20-1 with TRBJ1-5; the D is unclear. CDR3 length: 13 amino acids. Germline V gives CDR1 DFQATT, CDR2 SNEGSKA (reference sequence). Trimming took off 3 bases at V and 5 bases at J, with 11 bases between the two ends. The CDR3 sequence: CSASSRLDQPQHF. The CDR3 region has the DNA TGCAGTGCTAGTTCTCGGCTCGATCAGCCCCAGCATTTT.

V and J are TRBV11-3 and TRBJ2-7; 8 bases fit TRBD1. CDR3 length: 14 residues. V was pared by 5 bases and J by 5 bases, with 8 bases of the junction left unmatched. Germline V gene data show CDR1 as SGHNT and CDR2 as YENEEA. CDR3 DNA sequence: TGTGCCAGCAGCCATCAGGGGGCCGTCAACGAGCAGTACTTC. Translation: CASSHQGAVNEQYF.

The chain recombines TRBV10-1 with TRBJ1-6; D not resolved. Per the germline V gene, CDR1 is WNHNN and CDR2 is SYGVQD (reference sequence). Deletions cut 8 bases from V and 2 bases from J, with 13 bases between. This CDR3 spans 15 amino acids. The CDR3: CASAKLTPYNSPLHF. DNA for the CDR3: TGCGCCAGCGCAAAGCTTACCCCCTATAATTCACCCCTCCACTTT.

The V and J genes are TRBV10-3 and TRBJ2-2, with TRBD1 matching over 9 bases. Germline CDR1 reads ENHRY; CDR2 reads SYGVKD. The junction had 4 bases not matched to a gene; V was cut back by 7 bases and J by 4 bases. This CDR3 is built from 14 residues. CDR3 residues: CAITDRGSTGELFF. DNA of the CDR3: TGTGCCATCACGGACAGGGGTTCCACCGGGGAGCTGTTTTTT.

The V call is TRBV19, the J call TRBJ2-3; D possibly corresponds to TRBD2 (6 bases). The length of the CDR3 is 13 residues. In germline, CDR1 is LNHDA, CDR2 SQIVND (reference sequence). V lost 7 bases and J lost 6, with 14 bases in between. As DNA, the CDR3 is TGTGCCAGTAATGAGGGAGGTGTGGATACGCAGTATTTT. Its translation is CASNEGGVDTQYF.

The chain is built from TRBV6-1 and TRBJ2-3; D is perhaps TRBD1 (6 bases). The CDR3 extends over 15 amino acids. CDR1 is MNHNS, CDR2 SASEGT, per germline. V was cut by 6 bases and J by 5 bases, with 18 bases left in between. The CDR3 sequence is CASSARGGFGDTQYF. CDR3 DNA: TGTGCCAGCAGCGCGAGAGGGGGATTCGGAGATACGCAGTATTTT.